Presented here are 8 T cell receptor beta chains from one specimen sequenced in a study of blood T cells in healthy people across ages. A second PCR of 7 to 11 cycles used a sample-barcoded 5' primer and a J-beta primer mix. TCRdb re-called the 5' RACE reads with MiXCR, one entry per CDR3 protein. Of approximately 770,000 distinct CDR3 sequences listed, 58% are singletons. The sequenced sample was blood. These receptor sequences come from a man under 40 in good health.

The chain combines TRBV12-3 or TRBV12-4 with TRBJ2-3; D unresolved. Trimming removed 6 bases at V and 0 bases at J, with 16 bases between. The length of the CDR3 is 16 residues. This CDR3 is CASSRIRVPSTDTQYF. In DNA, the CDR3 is TGTGCCAGCAGCCGGATTCGGGTTCCTAGCACAGATACGCAGTATTTT.

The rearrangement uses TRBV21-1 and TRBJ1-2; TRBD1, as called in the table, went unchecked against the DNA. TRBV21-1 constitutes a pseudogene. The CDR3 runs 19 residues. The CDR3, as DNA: TGTGCCAGCAGCGCAAGCCCCGATCCTACACACCATCAAAACTATGGCTACACCTTC. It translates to CASSASPDPTHHQNYGYTF.

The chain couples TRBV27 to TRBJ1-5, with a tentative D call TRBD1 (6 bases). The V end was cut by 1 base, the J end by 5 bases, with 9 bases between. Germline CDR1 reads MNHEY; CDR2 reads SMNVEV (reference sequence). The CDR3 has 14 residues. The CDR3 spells CASSLWGADQPQHF. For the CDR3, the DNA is TGTGCCAGCAGTTTATGGGGGGCAGATCAGCCCCAGCATTTT.

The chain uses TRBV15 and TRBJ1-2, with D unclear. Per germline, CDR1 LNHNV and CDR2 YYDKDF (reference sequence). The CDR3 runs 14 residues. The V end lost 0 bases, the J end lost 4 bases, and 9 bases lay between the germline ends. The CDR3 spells CATSREVPAYGYTF. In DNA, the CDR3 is TGTGCCACCAGCAGAGAAGTCCCCGCCTATGGCTACACCTTC.

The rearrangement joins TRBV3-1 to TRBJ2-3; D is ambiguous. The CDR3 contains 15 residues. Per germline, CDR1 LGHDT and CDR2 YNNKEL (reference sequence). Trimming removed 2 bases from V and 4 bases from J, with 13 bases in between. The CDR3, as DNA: TGTGCCAGCAGCCAAAACGGGCTCGTTTCAGATACGCAGTATTTT. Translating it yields CASSQNGLVSDTQYF.

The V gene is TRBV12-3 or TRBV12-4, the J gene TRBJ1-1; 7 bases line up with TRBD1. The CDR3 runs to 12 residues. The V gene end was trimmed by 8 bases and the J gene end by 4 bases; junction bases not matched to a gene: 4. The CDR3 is CASCTGVTEAFF. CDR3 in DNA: TGTGCCAGCTGTACAGGGGTCACTGAAGCTTTCTTT.

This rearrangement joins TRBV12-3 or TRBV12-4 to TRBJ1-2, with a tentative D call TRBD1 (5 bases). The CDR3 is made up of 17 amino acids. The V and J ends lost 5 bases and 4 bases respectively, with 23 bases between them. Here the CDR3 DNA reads TGTGCCAGCAGTGCTAGTTCACGGGGGGAGGCCCCCTATGGCTACACCTTC. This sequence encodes CASSASSRGEAPYGYTF.

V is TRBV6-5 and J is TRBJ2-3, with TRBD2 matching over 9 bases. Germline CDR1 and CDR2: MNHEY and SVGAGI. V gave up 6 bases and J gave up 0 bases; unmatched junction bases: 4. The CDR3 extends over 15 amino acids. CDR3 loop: CASRTTSGSTDTQYF. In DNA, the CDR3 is TGTGCCAGCAGGACGACTAGCGGTAGCACAGATACGCAGTATTTT.